These T cell receptor beta chains were read from a single sample in a study of lymphopenia after photon versus proton radiotherapy. This table comes from immunoSEQ multiplex PCR, and its TCRdb copy is limited to in-frame clones, with some not included. The table records more than 25,000 clones, 80% to 85% of them present only once. The sample consisted of peripheral blood, taken from a patient treated with photon-based radiotherapy. These receptors were obtained from a woman between 45 and 65 years old with pancreatic cancer. CDR3s include the opening cysteine and the closing phenylalanine or tryptophan. D genes are given only for firm matches. Not all rows give a size; the values are once, few, many and, for expanded clones, a class.

V gene	D gene	CDR3 length	J gene	clone size	CDR3 protein	CDR3 DNA
TRBV28	TRBD1	18	TRBJ1-2	.	CASSFPTGGASFNYGYTF	TGTGCCAGCAGTTTCCCGACAGGGGGCGCCTCCTTTAACTATGGCTACACCTTC
TRBV18	.	20	TRBJ2-7	.	CASSPVASVRPGSGYYEQYF	TGTGCCAGCTCACCTGTGGCTAGCGTACGACCTGGGTCCGGTTACTACGAGCAGTACTTC
TRBV6-5	.	15	TRBJ2-7	.	CASSSPRGGSYEQYF	TGTGCCAGCAGTTCCCCCCGAGGCGGCTCCTACGAGCAGTACTTC
TRBV2	TRBD1	11	TRBJ1-1	.	CASSAHRGAFF	TGTGCCAGCAGTGCCCACAGGGGCGCTTTCTTT
TRBV30	TRBD1	14	TRBJ2-7	few	CAWSVRQGAYEQYF	TGTGCCTGGAGTGTACGGCAGGGGGCCTACGAGCAGTACTTC
TRBV6-5	TRBD2	15	TRBJ2-2	.	CASSPSGSGAGELFF	TGTGCCAGCAGTCCCAGCGGGAGCGGGGCCGGGGAGCTGTTTTTT
TRBV30	TRBD1	14	TRBJ1-5	.	CAWGTEKSNQPQHF	TGTGCCTGGGGGACAGAGAAAAGCAATCAGCCCCAGCATTTT
TRBV11-3	.	13	TRBJ1-1	.	CASSSPRSPEAFF	TGTGCCAGCAGCTCCCCCCGGTCCCCAGAAGCTTTCTTT
TRBV18	TRBD1	13	TRBJ1-5	few	CASSRDRDQPQHF	TGTGCCAGCTCTCGGGACAGGGATCAGCCCCAGCATTTT
TRBV5-1	.	15	TRBJ1-4	.	CASSSGRGENEKLFF	TGCGCCAGCAGCTCAGGACGCGGAGAAAATGAAAAACTGTTTTTT